These T cell receptor beta chains were read from a single sample in a study of blood T cell repertoires in COVID-19. TCRdb's table, derived via immunoSEQ multiplex PCR, lists solely in-frame clones and lacks some. The table includes more than 300,000 clones, around four fifths detected once. Material for sequencing was peripheral blood. These receptors all come from a woman between 50 and 59 years old with acute or convalescent COVID-19. The CDR3 runs from the conserved cysteine through the conserved F or W. The D gene is left open where the match is weak. Expanded clones get a size class; other rows say once, few or many, or leave the size out.

CATRHGGAGNEKLFF | TGTGCCACCAGGCACGGGGGGGCGGGGAATGAAAAACTGTTTTTT | TRBV15 | NA | NA | TRBJ1-4
CAWSRGEEKLFF | TGTGCCTGGAGCAGGGGGGAAGAAAAACTGTTTTTT | TRBV30 | TRBD1 | NA | TRBJ1-4
CASSGTRGGEQFF | TGCGCCAGCAGCGGGACTAGGGGAGGGGAGCAGTTCTTC | TRBV5-1 | TRBD2 | NA | TRBJ2-1
CASRPLAQSVLEQFF | TGTGCCAGCAGACCACTAGCGCAAAGTGTACTTGAGCAGTTCTTC | TRBV2 | TRBD2 | once | TRBJ2-1
CASSAGTSGTDTQYF | TGTGCCAGCAGCGCCGGGACTAGCGGGACAGATACGCAGTATTTT | TRBV9 | TRBD2 | NA | TRBJ2-3
CASSLNGRGEETQYF | TGTGCCAGCAGCTTAAATGGGCGGGGGGAAGAGACCCAGTACTTC | TRBV7-2 | TRBD2 | NA | TRBJ2-5
CASSLRDTDTDTQYF | TGTGCCAGCAGCCTCCGGGACACTGACACAGATACGCAGTATTTT | TRBV7-2 | NA | NA | TRBJ2-3
CASSQGQDRQPQHF | TGCGCCAGCAGCCAAGGACAGGATCGTCAGCCCCAGCATTTT | TRBV4-1 | NA | NA | TRBJ1-5
CASSQSVGADGYTF | TGCGCCAGCAGTCAATCAGTGGGCGCAGATGGCTACACCTTC | TRBV23-1 | NA | NA | TRBJ1-2
CASSMKTGYNSPLHF | TGTGCCAGTAGTATGAAGACAGGTTATAATTCACCCCTCCACTTT | TRBV19 | NA | NA | TRBJ1-6
CASSRMRTGGGTQYF | TGTGCCAGCAGTCGGATGAGAACAGGGGGAGGTACCCAGTACTTC | TRBV6-2/TRBV6-3 | TRBD1 | once | TRBJ2-5
CASSGTSSSDTQYF | TGTGCCAGCAGTGGGACTAGCTCCTCAGATACGCAGTATTTT | TRBV2 | TRBD2 | NA | TRBJ2-3
CASSSGGGYYNEQFF | TGTGCCAGCAGCTCCGGAGGGGGCTACTACAATGAGCAGTTCTTC | TRBV11-2 | NA | NA | TRBJ2-1
CASSQPGGGEQFF | TGTGCCAGCAGCCAACCGGGGGGAGGCGAGCAGTTCTTC | TRBV3-1/TRBV3-2 | TRBD2 | NA | TRBJ2-1
CASSPGTGVFEAFF | TGTGCCAGCTCACCCGGGACAGGGGTTTTTGAAGCTTTCTTT | TRBV18 | TRBD1 | NA | TRBJ1-1